The T cell receptor beta chain described here comes from a study of post-analysis software for immune sequencing data. Findings and limits, study-wide: Controls showed lower frequencies than patients for four to six TRBV segments, and TRBV5-6, TRBV5-1 and TRBV20-1 were among these. Compared with controls, patients showed significantly lower normalized Chao1 diversity.

TCR beta libraries were prepared from cDNA with unique molecular identifiers. MiXCR, applied by TCRdb to the PCR reads, yields one record per CDR3 protein. Here the sample spans about 540,000 distinct CDR3 sequences, 34% being singletons. Regarding this clonotype: Its specificity is not known.

V was shortened by 2 bases and J by 8 bases, with 13 bases between the two germline ends. Germline V gene data show CDR1 as MNHEY and CDR2 as SVGEGT. The length of the CDR3 is 14 residues. This TCR was sampled from a girl aged 2 to 17 with multiple sclerosis. Sample: blood. The chain carries TRBV6-2 or TRBV6-3 and TRBJ2-1; D perhaps matches TRBD2 (7 bases). The CDR3: CASSYRGARDEQFF. CDR3 sequence (DNA): TGTGCCAGCAGTTACCGGGGGGCCAGGGATGAGCAGTTCTTC.